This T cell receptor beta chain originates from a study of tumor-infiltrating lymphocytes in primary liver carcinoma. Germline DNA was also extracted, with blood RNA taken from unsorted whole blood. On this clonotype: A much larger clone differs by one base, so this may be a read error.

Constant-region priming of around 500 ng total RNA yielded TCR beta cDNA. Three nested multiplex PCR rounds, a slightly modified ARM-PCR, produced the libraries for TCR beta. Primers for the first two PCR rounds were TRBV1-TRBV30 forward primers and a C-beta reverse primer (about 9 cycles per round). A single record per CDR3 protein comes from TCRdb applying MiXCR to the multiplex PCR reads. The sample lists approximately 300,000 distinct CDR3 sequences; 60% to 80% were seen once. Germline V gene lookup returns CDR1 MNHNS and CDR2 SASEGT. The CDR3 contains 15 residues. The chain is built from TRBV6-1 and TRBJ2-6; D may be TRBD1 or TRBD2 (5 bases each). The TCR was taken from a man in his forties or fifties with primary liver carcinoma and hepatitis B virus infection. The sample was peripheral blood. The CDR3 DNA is TGTGCCAGCGGGGGACGGTCCTCTGGGGCCAACGTCCTGATTTTC. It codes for CASGGRSSGANVLIF.